Listed below are T cell receptor beta chains from one sample, sequenced in a study of blood T cell repertoires in COVID-19. Sequencing used immunoSEQ multiplex PCR; TCRdb keeps in-frame clones, though not all of them. Found here are more than 200,000 clones, approximately 80% of them singletons; the top ten hold roughly 1.4%. Sequenced: peripheral blood. Source of these receptors: a woman in her thirties or forties who had recovered from COVID-19. The CDR3 runs from the conserved cysteine through the conserved F or W. The order of the fields is CDR3 DNA, CDR3 protein, clone size, V gene, D gene, J gene, CDR3 length. The D gene is left open where the match is weak. Some rows mark clone size as missing; the rest say once, few, many or name a class of expanded clone.

TGTGCCACCAGCAGAGATCTAAGTCGGGGCTACACCTTC,CATSRDLSRGYTF,-,TRBV15,-,TRBJ1-2,13
TGTGCCAGTAGTAGATCGAGGTCACTCCGGGATTACAATGAGCAGTTCTTC,CASSRSRSLRDYNEQFF,once,TRBV19,-,TRBJ2-1,17
TGCGCCAGCAGCTTGGTGACAGGGGGCGGTGAAAAACTGTTTTTT,CASSLVTGGGEKLFF,-,TRBV5-1,TRBD1,TRBJ1-4,15
TGTGCCAGCGGAACAGGGTCCTACGAGCAGTACTTC,CASGTGSYEQYF,-,TRBV28,-,TRBJ2-7,12
TGTGCCAGCAGTTACCGTCCAGACGAGCAGTACTTC,CASSYRPDEQYF,-,TRBV6-5,-,TRBJ2-7,12
TGCAGCGTTGAAGACCACGGACAGCCGACGCGACGGGAGACCCAGTACTTC,CSVEDHGQPTRRETQYF,-,TRBV29-1,-,TRBJ2-5,17
TGTGCCATCAGCGATGGGACAGGGGTTTCAGGCGGCTATGGCTACACCTTC,CAISDGTGVSGGYGYTF,-,TRBV10-3,TRBD1,TRBJ1-2,17
TGTGCCAGCAGTTACTCATGGGGACTCACGAACACTGAAGCTTTCTTT,CASSYSWGLTNTEAFF,-,TRBV6-5,-,TRBJ1-1,16
TGCGCCAGCAGCTCCAATAGCGGGGGCCCCTACGAGCAGTACTTC,CASSSNSGGPYEQYF,-,TRBV5-1,TRBD2,TRBJ2-7,15
TGTGCCTGGGGGCGGGGGGGTTCCTATGAAAAACTGTTTTTT,CAWGRGGSYEKLFF,-,TRBV30,-,TRBJ1-4,14
TGTGCCAGCAGGGAGGGGACTGAAGCTTTCTTT,CASREGTEAFF,-,TRBV12-3/TRBV12-4,-,TRBJ1-1,11
TGTGCCAGCTCCCCCAGACAGGGAGAATCACCCCTCCACTTT,CASSPRQGESPLHF,-,TRBV18,TRBD1,TRBJ1-6,14
TGTGCCAGCAGCTTAGGAAGCGGTTCGTCCGGGGAGCTGTTTTTT,CASSLGSGSSGELFF,-,TRBV7-3,-,TRBJ2-2,15
TGTGCCACCTCCCCCAGTGGCAGGTTCCAGTACACCTTC,CATSPSGRFQYTF,-,TRBV27,-,TRBJ1-2,13
TGTGCCAGCAGTTTTAGCAGTGAAAAACTGTTTTTT,CASSFSSEKLFF,-,TRBV12-3/TRBV12-4,-,TRBJ1-4,12
TGTGCCAGCAGTGACGGGCGCAGCTCCTACAATGAGCAGTTCTTC,CASSDGRSSYNEQFF,-,TRBV6-4,-,TRBJ2-1,15
TGTGCCAGCAGCGTGACAGGGCTTGGAACAGATACGCAGTATTTT,CASSVTGLGTDTQYF,-,TRBV9,TRBD1,TRBJ2-3,15